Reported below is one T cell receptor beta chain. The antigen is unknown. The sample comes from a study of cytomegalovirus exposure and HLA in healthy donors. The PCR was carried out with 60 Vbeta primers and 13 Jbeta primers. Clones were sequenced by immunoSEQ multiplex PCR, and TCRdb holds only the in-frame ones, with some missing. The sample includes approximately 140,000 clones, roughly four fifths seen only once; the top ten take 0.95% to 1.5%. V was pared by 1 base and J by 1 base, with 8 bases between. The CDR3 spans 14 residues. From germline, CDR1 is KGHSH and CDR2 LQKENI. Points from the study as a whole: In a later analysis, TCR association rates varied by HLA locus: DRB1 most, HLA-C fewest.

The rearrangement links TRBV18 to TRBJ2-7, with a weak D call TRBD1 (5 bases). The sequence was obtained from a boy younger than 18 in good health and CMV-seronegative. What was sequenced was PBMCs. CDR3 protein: CASSPRDRSYEQYF. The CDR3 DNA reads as TGTGCCAGCTCACCACGCGACAGATCCTACGAGCAGTACTTC.